Below are 6 T cell receptor beta chains sequenced from a single sample in a study of cytomegalovirus exposure and HLA in healthy donors. It was with 60 Vbeta and 13 Jbeta primers that the PCR ran. Here immunoSEQ multiplex PCR was the method, and the copy in TCRdb shows in-frame clones only, minus some. This table holds roughly 160,000 clones, roughly 77% found once. Sequenced input: PBMCs. The origin of the receptors is a woman between 50 and 59 years old in good health and CMV-seropositive.

This clone appeared a few times. V and J are TRBV28 and TRBJ1-2; D is uncertain. Germline V gene lookup returns CDR1 MDHEN and CDR2 SYDVKM. The CDR3 is 12 residues long. Trimming removed 9 bases at V and 1 base at J, with 9 bases between. The CDR3 loop is CASSPVNYGYTF. The CDR3 bases are TGTGCCAGTTCCCCCGTTAACTATGGCTACACCTTC.

The rearrangement joins TRBV6-5 to TRBJ1-1; 11 bases line up with TRBD1. The V segment lost 6 bases and the J segment 6 bases; nucleotides outside the gene matches: 6. Germline V lookup: CDR1 MNHEY, CDR2 SVGAGI. This CDR3 is 14 amino acids long. The DNA of the CDR3 is TGTGCCAGCAGCTCGGGACAGGGGGTTTCTGAAGCTTTCTTT. This gives the protein CASSSGQGVSEAFF.

This clone turned up a few times. The chain carries TRBV18 and TRBJ1-5; possibly TRBD1 for D (5 bases). Deletions cut 4 bases from V and 15 bases from J, with 19 bases between. The CDR3 is made up of 13 amino acids. Germline CDR1 reads KGHSH; CDR2 reads LQKENI. CDR3 bases: TGTGCCAGCTCACTAGAGGATTGGACCAGGGTGCATTTT. Encoded protein: CASSLEDWTRVHF.

This clone was seen more than once but under ten times. The chain couples TRBV4-3 to TRBJ2-7; D gene unclear. CDR3 size: 14 residues. CDR1 LGHNA and CDR2 YSLEER come from the germline V gene. V lost 0 bases and J 1 base, leaving 7 bases between the germline ends. As DNA, the CDR3 is TGCGCCAGCAGCCAAGAAAGAGTATCCTACGAGCAGTACTTC. Translation gives CASSQERVSYEQYF.

This chain links TRBV5-4 with TRBJ2-7; 8 nucleotides agree with TRBD1. CDR1 and CDR2 (germline): SGHNT, YYREEE (reference sequence). V shed 0 bases, J shed 5 bases, and the junction held 7 bases outside the gene matches. The CDR3 has 15 amino acids. CDR3 region: CASSLEDRVFDEQYF. CDR3 DNA: TGTGCCAGCAGCTTGGAGGACAGGGTTTTCGACGAGCAGTACTTC.

V usage is TRBV6-4 and J usage is TRBJ2-2; 9 bases agree with TRBD2. V lost 10 bases, J lost 0 bases, and 3 bases stayed unmatched. The CDR3 consists of 14 residues. CDR1 is MRHNA and CDR2 is SNTAGT in the germline V gene. The CDR3 sequence: CATEREANTGELFF. The CDR3 nucleotides read TGTGCCACGGAGCGGGAGGCGAACACCGGGGAGCTGTTTTTT.